These 27 T cell receptor beta chains were all obtained from the same sample, sequenced in a study of T cell responses to AZD1222 COVID-19 vaccine. Clones were sequenced by immunoSEQ multiplex PCR, and TCRdb holds only the in-frame ones, with some missing. The table has 150,000 to 200,000 clones, roughly 91% seen once. The sample consisted of peripheral blood, taken 28 days after the second AZD1222 dose. The receptors were gathered from an adult who received the AZD1222 COVID-19 vaccine.

This chain links TRBV6-5 with TRBJ2-1, with D uncertain. V was pared by 5 bases and J by 7 bases, with 9 bases between. Per the germline V gene, CDR1 is MNHEY and CDR2 is SVGAGI. This CDR3 has 12 amino acids. CDR3 bases: TGTGCCAGCAGTCTGGTTGGGAATGAGCAGTTCTTC. Its protein is CASSLVGNEQFF.

The chain links TRBV30 to TRBJ1-3; 7 bases are shared with TRBD1. Losses at the gene ends were 3 bases for V and 0 bases for J; bases not matched to a gene: 2. Germline assignment: CDR1 GTSNPN and CDR2 SVGIG (reference sequence). CDR3 size: 14 residues. The CDR3 loop is CAWRRTGSGNTIYF. The DNA for the CDR3 is TGTGCCTGGAGGCGGACAGGCTCTGGAAACACCATATATTTT. Together with reference TRBV30 and TRBJ1-3, the CDR3 gives the full variable domain: SQTIHQWPATLVQPVGSPLSLECTVEGTSNPNLYWYRQAAGRGLQLLFYSVGIGQISSEVPQNLSASRPQDRQFILSSKKLLLSDSGFYLCAWRRTGSGNTIYFGEGSWLTVV.

The J gene is TRBJ2-5, the V gene TRBV2; TRBD1 matches at 10 bases. V was clipped by 6 bases and J by 5 bases; unmatched bases: 6. The V gene's germline CDR1 is SNHLY and CDR2 FYNNEI. The CDR3 has 14 residues. As DNA, the CDR3 is TGTGCCAGCAGGTGGGACAGGGGAGGGGAGACCCAGTACTTC. It encodes CASRWDRGGETQYF.

The V gene is TRBV5-1, the J gene TRBJ2-7, with D maybe TRBD2 (6 bases). V dropped 1 base and J dropped 1 base, with 12 bases sitting between them. CDR1 and CDR2 (germline): SGHRS, YFSETQ. The CDR3 contains 15 residues. CDR3 residues: CASSLRPGLSYEQYF. CDR3 bases: TGCGCCAGCAGCTTGAGACCGGGACTGTCCTACGAGCAGTACTTC.

The chain uses TRBV29-1 and TRBJ2-1; the D is unclear. Trimming pared 5 bases from V and 3 bases from J, leaving 5 bases between. This CDR3 contains 11 residues. Germline V gene lookup returns CDR1 SQVTM and CDR2 ANQGSEA. The CDR3 DNA sequence: TGCAGCGTTTCCGTCTACAATGAGCAGTTCTTC. Translating gives CSVSVYNEQFF.

J is TRBJ1-1 and V is TRBV10-3; 10 nucleotides align to TRBD1. CDR1 is ENHRY, CDR2 SYGVKD, per germline. The V and J ends lost 10 bases and 10 bases, in that order; junction bases with no gene match: 3. This CDR3 spans 10 amino acids. The chain's CDR3 is CATRTGGAFF. The CDR3 DNA reads as TGTGCCACCAGGACAGGGGGAGCTTTCTTT.

The chain uses TRBV7-2 and TRBJ2-4; D remains ambiguous. Trimming took 1 base from V and 0 from J, leaving 7 bases between them. Germline CDR1 is SGHTA and CDR2 is FQGNSA. There are 15 residues in the CDR3. This chain's CDR3 is CASSLDIRAKNIQYF. The CDR3 bases are TGTGCCAGCAGCTTAGATATCAGAGCCAAAAACATTCAGTACTTC.

The V call is TRBV6-2 or TRBV6-3, the J call TRBJ2-2; 8 bases align to TRBD2. The CDR3 totals 17 residues. Germline lookup yields CDR1 MNHEY and CDR2 SVGEGT. V was clipped by 2 bases and J by 4 bases; unmatched bases: 9. The CDR3 DNA follows: TGTGCCAGCAGTTACCTCTGGGCGGGAGGTGGCACCGGGGAGCTGTTTTTT. It translates to CASSYLWAGGGTGELFF.

This chain uses TRBV6-6 with TRBJ1-2, with D tentatively TRBD1 (6 bases). Trimming took off 4 bases at V and 6 bases at J, with 15 bases between the two ends. Germline V gives CDR1 MNHNY, CDR2 SVGAGI (reference sequence). The CDR3 has 14 amino acids. The CDR3 sequence is CASSFPQGLDGYTF. The CDR3 bases are TGTGCCAGCAGTTTTCCACAGGGACTGGATGGCTACACCTTC.

The gene calls are TRBV5-1 and TRBJ2-2; D not resolved. The V gene lost 5 bases and the J gene lost 4 bases, with 6 bases spanning the gap. This CDR3 has 12 residues. In germline, CDR1 is SGHRS, CDR2 YFSETQ. CDR3: CASRVSTGELFF. The CDR3 DNA follows: TGCGCCAGCAGGGTTTCCACCGGGGAGCTGTTTTTT.

The genes are TRBV4-3 and TRBJ2-7; D is unresolved. The germline V gene has CDR1 LGHNA and CDR2 YSLEER. V lost 1 base, J lost 4 bases, and 11 bases lay in between. This CDR3 contains 14 residues. The CDR3 sequence: CASSQAGYQYEQYF. The CDR3 DNA is TGCGCCAGCAGCCAAGCTGGCTACCAGTACGAGCAGTACTTC.

The V and J genes are TRBV7-9 and TRBJ2-7; D ambiguous. Trimming pared 1 base from V and 5 bases from J, leaving 3 bases between. The CDR3 runs to 11 residues. Germline CDR1 SEHNR, CDR2 FQNEAQ (reference sequence). The CDR3 DNA follows: TGTGCCAGCAGCTTAGGCGACGAGCAGTACTTC. Amino acids: CASSLGDEQYF.

J is TRBJ2-7 and V is TRBV28, with 8 bases that match TRBD1. Trimming at V came to 7 bases and at J to 4 bases, leaving 12 bases not matched to a gene. Germline V gives CDR1 MDHEN, CDR2 SYDVKM. This CDR3 has 15 residues. The CDR3, as DNA: TGTGCCAGCACCTTCCCCCAGGGGGCTGGGTACGAGCAGTACTTC. Protein: CASTFPQGAGYEQYF.

V gene TRBV25-1 combines with J gene TRBJ1-6; TRBD1 is a possible D gene (5 bases). V was trimmed by 1 base and J by 10 bases, leaving 14 bases between them. The CDR3 is 15 amino acids. Germline V gene sequence: CDR1 MGHDK, CDR2 SYGVNS. CDR3 region: CASSELGPGDSPLHF. CDR3 coding DNA: TGTGCCAGCAGTGAATTAGGGCCGGGGGACTCACCCCTCCACTTT.

The chain joins TRBV19 to TRBJ1-2; D unclear. V was pared by 5 bases and J by 4 bases, with 8 bases between. This CDR3 region has 12 residues. CDR1 LNHDA and CDR2 SQIVND come from the germline V gene (reference sequence). DNA for the CDR3: TGTGCCAGTAGTGCCCCCGGCTATGGCTACACCTTC. Translation gives CASSAPGYGYTF.

This clone was found a few times. This chain connects TRBV11-2 to TRBJ1-1, with D unresolved. V was cut by 1 base and J by 1 base, with 7 bases left in between. The CDR3 consists of 14 residues. CDR1 is SGHAT and CDR2 is FQNNGV in the germline V gene. For the CDR3, the DNA is TGTGCCAGCAGCTTAGGGCCGAAGAACACTGAAGCTTTCTTT. Its protein is CASSLGPKNTEAFF. Drawing the rest from reference TRBV11-2 and TRBJ1-1, the complete variable domain is EAGVAQSPRYKIIEKRQSVAFWCNPISGHATLYWYQQILGQGPKLLIQFQNNGVVDDSQLPKDRFSAERLKGVDSTLKIQPAKLEDSAVYLCASSLGPKNTEAFFGQGTRLTVV.

The genes are TRBV12-5 and TRBJ2-1; weak D call: TRBD2 (6 bases). From germline, CDR1 is LGHNT and CDR2 FRNRAP. This CDR3 region has 15 residues. V was cut by 3 bases and J by 7 bases, with 16 bases left in between. CDR3 region: CASGLGLAMRNEQFF. CDR3 sequence (DNA): TGTGCTAGTGGTTTAGGGCTAGCGATGAGGAATGAGCAGTTCTTC.

The chain carries TRBV5-6 and TRBJ1-6; D is unresolved. Germline-derived CDR1 and CDR2 are SGHDT and YYEEEE. The CDR3 loop spans 13 amino acids. V lost 4 bases, J lost 19 bases, and 21 bases lay in between. CDR3 nucleotide sequence: TGTGCCAGCAGCCCCTCCGAGGGCGCTGCACCTCACTTT. Translating it yields CASSPSEGAAPHF.

The DNA of the CDR3 is TGTGCCAGCAGCTTAGTGTTAGGCAACAAGGGGGAGCTGTTTTTT. It specifies CASSLVLGNKGELFF. This sequence joins TRBV11-2 and TRBJ2-2; D remains unclear. The germline V gene encodes CDR1 SGHAT and CDR2 FQNNGV. The V gene lost 1 base and the J gene lost 8 bases, with 14 bases spanning the gap. This CDR3 region has 15 residues.

The chain joins TRBV7-2 to TRBJ2-5; D assignment may be TRBD1 or TRBD2 (5 bases each). The V gene lost 1 base and the J gene lost 4 bases, with 13 bases spanning the gap. CDR1 SGHTA and CDR2 FQGNSA come from the germline V gene. The CDR3 has 15 amino acids. CDR3 in amino acids: CASSLGQPGGETQYF. CDR3 sequence (DNA): TGTGCCAGCAGCTTAGGACAGCCTGGAGGAGAGACCCAGTACTTC.

The CDR3 DNA is TGTGCCACCAACCCTGCACAGGGGACTAACTATGGCTACACCTTC. Protein product: CATNPAQGTNYGYTF. The V and J genes are TRBV6-5 and TRBJ1-2; 7 bases agree with TRBD1. CDR1 is MNHEY and CDR2 is SVGAGI in the germline V gene. The CDR3 is 15 amino acids. The junction had 11 bases not matched to a gene; V was cut back by 10 bases and J by 0 bases.

The V and J genes are TRBV28 and TRBJ2-1; D may be TRBD2 (5 bases). V was trimmed by 5 bases and J by 0 bases, leaving 14 bases between them. The length of the CDR3 is 16 residues. Germline V gene sequence: CDR1 MDHEN, CDR2 SYDVKM. Written as DNA, the CDR3 is TGTGCCAGCAGTCCGCCGGCTAGCAGCTCCTACAATGAGCAGTTCTTC. It is translated as CASSPPASSSYNEQFF.

CDR3 region: CASSQDGTKGETQYF. In nucleotides, the CDR3 is TGTGCCAGCAGCCAAGACGGAACGAAGGGGGAGACCCAGTACTTC. The chain joins TRBV3-1 (or the pseudogene TRBV3-2) to TRBJ2-5; D is possibly TRBD1 (5 bases). Trimming removed 0 bases at V and 5 bases at J, with 13 bases between. The CDR3 has 15 residues. Per germline, CDR1 LGHDT and CDR2 YNNKEL (reference sequence).

The CDR3 region has the DNA TGTGCCAGCAGCCATCTGAGGGCCCTGGCCCCCCACGAGCAGTACTTC. It yields the protein CASSHLRALAPHEQYF. This chain links TRBV6-2 or TRBV6-3 with TRBJ2-7, with D possibly matching TRBD2 (5 bases). The CDR3 has 16 residues. Germline CDR1 reads MNHEY; CDR2 reads SVGEGT. Between the trimmed V and J ends, which lost 6 bases and 5 bases, there was a span of 23 bases.

This chain links TRBV4-1 with TRBJ1-4; the D gene is possibly TRBD1 (5 bases). The CDR3 covers 16 residues. V dropped 2 bases and J dropped 5 bases, with 15 bases sitting between them. CDR1 MGHRA and CDR2 YSYEKL come from the germline V gene. The CDR3 reads CASSQFPGPGNEKLFF. For the CDR3, the DNA is TGCGCCAGCAGCCAATTCCCGGGACCCGGGAATGAAAAACTGTTTTTT.

This chain connects TRBV7-8 to TRBJ2-2; TRBD2 matches at 14 bases. The CDR3 is 18 residues long. The V gene end was trimmed by 1 base and the J gene end by 6 bases; junction bases not matched to a gene: 7. Germline CDR1 is SGHVS and CDR2 is FQNEAQ. In DNA form, the CDR3 reads TGTGCCAGCAGCTTAGTTGCCGGACTAGCGGGAGGAGCCGGGGAGCTGTTTTTT. Amino acids: CASSLVAGLAGGAGELFF.

This chain uses TRBV7-8 with TRBJ2-1; D is perhaps TRBD1 or TRBD2 (6 bases each). The CDR3 sequence is 18 residues long. Between the trimmed V and J ends, which lost 3 bases and 6 bases, there was a span of 24 bases. Germline V gene sequence: CDR1 SGHVS, CDR2 FQNEAQ. This chain's CDR3 is CASSLDPIRGLLSNEQFF. The CDR3 DNA sequence: TGTGCCAGCAGCTTGGACCCCATCAGGGGACTCCTCAGCAATGAGCAGTTCTTC.